This record looks at one TCR beta chain sequence and its context. This entry is derived from a study of control samples from healthy donors and cancer patients. Some clones are missing from TCRdb's copy, which holds only in-frame ones; the method was immunoSEQ multiplex PCR. Here the sample spans around 110,000 clones, more than 85% being singletons. In germline, CDR1 is MNHNS, CDR2 SASEGT. CDR3 length: 12 residues. V lost 3 bases and J 5 bases, leaving 8 bases between the germline ends. The clonotype comes from a man between 25 and 39 years old in good health. This sequence joins TRBV6-1 and TRBJ2-7; no clear D. The sample was blood. CDR3 nucleotide sequence: TGTGCCAGCAGTGAGATTCTGGACGAGCAGTACGTC. Protein product: CASSEILDEQYV.